This T cell receptor beta chain originates from a study of blood T cell repertoires in COVID-19. Here immunoSEQ multiplex PCR was the method, and the copy in TCRdb shows in-frame clones only, minus some. The sample holds almost 300,000 clones, more than 85% seen once. V lost 3 bases and J lost 0, with 8 bases in between. This CDR3 is 13 amino acids long. The germline CDR1 and CDR2 sequences are SQVTM and ANQGSEA. The origin of this receptor is a man in his 70s with acute or convalescent COVID-19. Sample: peripheral blood. V is TRBV29-1 and J is TRBJ1-1; perhaps TRBD1 as D (6 bases). The CDR3 region is CSVERGMNTEAFF. The CDR3 DNA is TGCAGCGTTGAGAGGGGGATGAACACTGAAGCTTTCTTT.